Following are 15 T cell receptor beta chains from one sample sequenced in a study of shared clonotypes between healthy human individuals. Sequencing was performed with immunoSEQ multiplex PCR; in TCRdb, only in-frame clones are kept and a portion is missing. The sample lists about 2 million clones, 85% to 95% occurring once. Terminally differentiated effector memory CD45RA+ cells were excluded from the naive CD8 cells, which were CD45RO-negative and positively selected for CCR7. Sequencing input: naive CD8+ T cells sorted from blood. Receptors were obtained from a man aged 18 to 29 in good health.

The chain uses TRBV7-9 and TRBJ1-2; D unclear. From germline, CDR1 is SEHNR and CDR2 FQNEAQ (reference sequence). The CDR3 sequence is 16 residues long. Trimming took 5 bases from V and 1 from J, leaving 17 bases between them. The CDR3 DNA is TGTGCCAGCAGCCCCCCCCAACACGTTCGTAACTATGGCTACACCTTC. It encodes CASSPPQHVRNYGYTF. Full variable domain (outside the CDR3, taken from reference TRBV7-9 and TRBJ1-2): DTGVSQNPRHKITKRGQNVTFRCDPISEHNRLYWYRQTLGQGPEFLTYFQNEAQLEKSRLLSDRFSAERPKGSFSTLEIQRTEQGDSAMYLCASSPPQHVRNYGYTFGSGTRLTVV.

This chain links TRBV5-1 with TRBJ1-4; the D is unclear. The CDR3 is 13 amino acids. V dropped 6 bases and J dropped 7 bases, with 13 bases sitting between them. Germline V lookup: CDR1 SGHRS, CDR2 YFSETQ. The CDR3 region is CASTQSKGEKLFF. In nucleotides, the CDR3 is TGCGCCAGCACCCAGTCGAAGGGTGAAAAACTGTTTTTT.

The V call is TRBV28, the J call TRBJ2-2; TRBD2 agrees at 13 bases. Per germline, CDR1 MDHEN and CDR2 SYDVKM. CDR3 length: 17 residues. With 4 bases clipped from V and 0 bases from J, the junction kept 2 bases outside the gene matches. The CDR3 sequence: CASSSGLAGANTGELFF. DNA of the CDR3: TGTGCCAGCAGTTCCGGACTAGCGGGGGCGAACACCGGGGAGCTGTTTTTT. Variable domain in full (rest from reference TRBV28 and TRBJ2-2): DVKVTQSSRYLVKRTGEKVFLECVQDMDHENMFWYRQDPGLGLRLIYFSYDVKMKEKGDIPEGYSVSREKKERFSLILESASTNQTSMYLCASSSGLAGANTGELFFGEGSRLTVL.

The genes are TRBV27 and TRBJ2-7; weak D call: TRBD1 (5 bases). Germline-derived CDR1 and CDR2 are MNHEY and SMNVEV (reference sequence). Trimming removed 3 bases at V and 4 bases at J, with 10 bases between. The CDR3 is made up of 13 amino acids. As DNA, the CDR3 is TGTGCCAGCAGTTTGGGCAGGGAATACGAGCAGTACTTC. It yields the protein CASSLGREYEQYF.

Regarding this clone: The same CDR3 can be traced to other DNA sequences in this sample. The rearrangement joins TRBV27 to TRBJ1-1; 8 bases are a match to TRBD1. The CDR3 is 14 amino acids. Germline V gene lookup returns CDR1 MNHEY and CDR2 SMNVEV (reference sequence). V dropped 3 bases and J dropped 4; count of bases not matched to a gene: 4. CDR3 in amino acids: CASSLQGAGTEAFF. Here the CDR3 DNA reads TGTGCCAGCAGTTTGCAGGGGGCGGGCACTGAAGCTTTCTTT.

This clone occurred once. V gene TRBV7-2 combines with J gene TRBJ1-1; TRBD1 matches at 11 bases. From germline, CDR1 is SGHTA and CDR2 FQGNSA. Trimming cost V 3 bases and J 11 bases; bases outside gene matches: 8. The CDR3 consists of 14 residues. The CDR3 DNA reads TGTGCCAGCAGCTTCCAAGGAGGGACAGGGGGTGCTTTCTTT. Its protein is CASSFQGGTGGAFF.

The chain links TRBV4-3 to TRBJ2-7, with D possibly being TRBD1 (5 bases). CDR1 and CDR2 (germline): LGHNA, YSLEER. V gave up 0 bases and J gave up 2 bases, with 11 bases separating them. The CDR3 is 15 residues long. DNA for the CDR3: TGCGCCAGCAGCCAAGATATGGGGCCAACCTACGAGCAGTACTTC. This gives the protein CASSQDMGPTYEQYF.

Details on this clone: Other DNA sequences within the sample encode an identical CDR3. The rearrangement links TRBV5-4 to TRBJ2-3; D gene uncertain. Trimming removed 1 base from V and 6 bases from J, with 6 bases in between. In germline, CDR1 is SGHNT, CDR2 YYREEE (reference sequence). This CDR3 contains 12 residues. The DNA of the CDR3 is TGTGCCAGCAGCTTGTACACGGATACGCAGTATTTT. It translates to CASSLYTDTQYF.

As regards this clone: Distinct nucleotide sequences in the sample also encode this CDR3. The rearrangement links TRBV7-9 to TRBJ1-1; a weak D match, TRBD1 (5 bases). Per germline, CDR1 SEHNR and CDR2 FQNEAQ (reference sequence). The CDR3 length is 15 residues. Deletions cut 3 bases from V and 0 bases from J, with 11 bases between. The CDR3 DNA is TGTGCCAGCAGCTTTTCCACAGGCTTGAACACTGAAGCTTTCTTT. It translates to CASSFSTGLNTEAFF.

The CDR3 protein is CASSASWGDYNEQFF. CDR3 bases: TGTGCCAGCAGCGCCTCTTGGGGGGACTACAATGAGCAGTTCTTC. The chain employs TRBV6-5 and TRBJ2-1; D is perhaps TRBD2 (6 bases). V was pared by 6 bases and J by 3 bases, with 15 bases between. From germline, CDR1 is MNHEY and CDR2 SVGAGI. The CDR3 length is 15 residues.

DNA of the CDR3: TGTGCCAGCAGCCAAGGCTTCAGGGATGGAAACACCATATATTTT. Its protein is CASSQGFRDGNTIYF. V gene TRBV14 combines with J gene TRBJ1-3; a weak D match, TRBD1 (5 bases). Germline CDR1 SGHDN, CDR2 FVKESK. Trimming pared 1 base from V and 3 bases from J, leaving 10 bases between. CDR3 size: 15 residues.

The chain couples TRBV4-1 to TRBJ2-2; 7 bases are shared with TRBD1. The CDR3 is 13 amino acids. With V trimmed by 3 bases and J by 6 bases, 1 base remained unmatched. Germline values: CDR1 MGHRA, CDR2 YSYEKL. CDR3 in DNA: TGCGCCAGCAGCCATACAGGGGCCGGGGAGCTGTTTTTT. This sequence encodes CASSHTGAGELFF.

This clone was seen just once. CDR3 in amino acids: CASSSRGLYGYTF. CDR3 DNA: TGTGCCAGCAGCTCACGAGGGTTATATGGCTACACCTTC. The V gene is TRBV5-4, the J gene TRBJ1-2; D is unresolved. V lost 3 bases, J lost 5 bases, and 11 bases lay in between. The germline V gene encodes CDR1 SGHNT and CDR2 YYREEE (reference sequence). CDR3 length: 13 residues.

On this clone itself: Other DNA sequences in the same sample also yield this CDR3. This chain connects TRBV6-5 to TRBJ2-5; D unclear. The CDR3 extends over 14 amino acids. Trimming stripped 0 bases from V and 2 bases from J, with 7 bases between. Germline V gene sequence: CDR1 MNHEY, CDR2 SVGAGI. The CDR3 nucleotides are TGTGCCAGCAGTTACTCCGGCACTCAAGAGACCCAGTACTTC. Its translation: CASSYSGTQETQYF.

Points on this clone: The sample carries other DNA sequences with the same CDR3. The V and J genes are TRBV5-6 and TRBJ1-6; no clear D. V was shortened by 0 bases and J by 7 bases, with 8 bases between the two germline ends. Per the germline V gene, CDR1 is SGHDT and CDR2 is YYEEEE. The CDR3 consists of 14 residues. The CDR3 is CASSLGGGNSPLHF. The CDR3 DNA follows: TGTGCCAGCAGCTTGGGGGGTGGAAATTCACCCCTCCACTTT.